A single sample gave rise to the 6 T cell receptor beta chains below, sequenced in a study of blood T cell repertoires in COVID-19. Clones were sequenced by immunoSEQ multiplex PCR, and TCRdb holds only the in-frame ones, with some missing. This sample carries a few hundred thousand clones, under 90% of them seen once, and the ten largest clones take about 1.7%. The sequenced material came from PBMCs or T cells enriched from blood (not recorded which). The receptor set was obtained from a man in his forties who had recovered from COVID-19.

The genes are TRBV21-1 and TRBJ1-1; no DNA check was done on the table's D call, TRBD1. TRBV21-1 is shown as a pseudogene. CDR3 length equals 18 residues. CDR3 in amino acids: CASSTPSTGFNGNTEAFF. In DNA form, the CDR3 reads TGTGCCAGCAGCACCCCCTCGACAGGCTTCAACGGGAACACTGAAGCTTTCTTT.

The V and J genes are TRBV6-1 and TRBJ2-1, with no clear D. The CDR3 loop spans 12 amino acids. CDR1 is MNHNS, CDR2 SASEGT, per germline. Trimming removed 3 bases at V and 6 bases at J, with 6 bases between. Here the CDR3 reads CASSDRINEQFF. CDR3 in DNA: TGTGCCAGCAGTGACAGGATCAATGAGCAGTTCTTC.

This clone was recorded a few times. The chain has TRBV7-9 and TRBJ2-5; D unclear. The V gene lost 1 base and the J gene lost 1 base, with 7 bases spanning the gap. CDR1 SEHNR and CDR2 FQNEAQ come from the germline V gene (reference sequence). This CDR3 comprises 14 residues. The CDR3 region has the DNA TGTGCCAGCAGCTTAGACATCTCCCAAGAGACCCAGTACTTC. Amino acid sequence: CASSLDISQETQYF.

The gene calls are TRBV6-6 and TRBJ1-1, with D unclear. The CDR3 is 13 amino acids. Germline V gene lookup returns CDR1 MNHNY and CDR2 SVGAGI (reference sequence). The ends were cut back, 1 base at V and 3 bases at J, with 6 bases in the middle. The CDR3 region is CASSYFQDTEAFF. CDR3 nucleotide sequence: TGTGCCAGCAGTTACTTCCAGGACACTGAAGCTTTCTTT.

In its sample, this clone was seen a few times. The chain employs TRBV30 and TRBJ1-3; D not resolved. The CDR3 has 15 residues. Germline V gene sequence: CDR1 GTSNPN, CDR2 SVGIG (reference sequence). V shed 4 bases and J shed 0 bases, with 13 bases lying between them. CDR3 DNA: TGTGCCTGGAAGATCGGCGGCCACTCTGGAAACACCATATATTTT. This translates into CAWKIGGHSGNTIYF. The full variable domain, with the rest looked up from reference TRBV30 and TRBJ1-3, is SQTIHQWPATLVQPVGSPLSLECTVEGTSNPNLYWYRQAAGRGLQLLFYSVGIGQISSEVPQNLSASRPQDRQFILSSKKLLLSDSGFYLCAWKIGGHSGNTIYFGEGSWLTVV.

V and J are TRBV9 and TRBJ1-1; the match to TRBD1 covers 9 bases. CDR1 is SGDLS, CDR2 YYNGEE, per germline. The trim removed 3 bases at V and 5 bases at J, leaving 8 bases unmatched. This CDR3 is built from 15 residues. The CDR3 loop is CASSGDRGWNTEAFF. The DNA of the CDR3 is TGTGCCAGCAGCGGAGACAGGGGGTGGAATACTGAAGCTTTCTTT.